This entry is about one T cell receptor beta chain. This entry is derived from a study of blood T cell repertoires in COVID-19. The CDR3 has 13 amino acids. With 5 bases removed from V and 1 base from J, the gap between germline ends came to 9 bases. Germline V gives CDR1 SGHRS, CDR2 YFSETQ. How the authors handled the data: Reference gene primers were amplified, and this amplification served to estimate nucleated cell counts. Profiled with immunoSEQ multiplex PCR; TCRdb holds only in-frame clones, not every one. For V, J and clone size, that table is used; D and trimming come from the DNA. The data hold about 74,000 clones, with 70% to 75% observed a single time.

J is TRBJ1-1 and V is TRBV5-1, with D perhaps TRBD1 (6 bases). Sequencing was carried out using peripheral blood. The sequence came from a man aged 65 to 79 with acute or convalescent COVID-19. The chain's CDR3 is CASSRTENTEAFF. The CDR3 DNA sequence: TGCGCCAGCAGTAGGACAGAGAACACTGAAGCTTTCTTT.